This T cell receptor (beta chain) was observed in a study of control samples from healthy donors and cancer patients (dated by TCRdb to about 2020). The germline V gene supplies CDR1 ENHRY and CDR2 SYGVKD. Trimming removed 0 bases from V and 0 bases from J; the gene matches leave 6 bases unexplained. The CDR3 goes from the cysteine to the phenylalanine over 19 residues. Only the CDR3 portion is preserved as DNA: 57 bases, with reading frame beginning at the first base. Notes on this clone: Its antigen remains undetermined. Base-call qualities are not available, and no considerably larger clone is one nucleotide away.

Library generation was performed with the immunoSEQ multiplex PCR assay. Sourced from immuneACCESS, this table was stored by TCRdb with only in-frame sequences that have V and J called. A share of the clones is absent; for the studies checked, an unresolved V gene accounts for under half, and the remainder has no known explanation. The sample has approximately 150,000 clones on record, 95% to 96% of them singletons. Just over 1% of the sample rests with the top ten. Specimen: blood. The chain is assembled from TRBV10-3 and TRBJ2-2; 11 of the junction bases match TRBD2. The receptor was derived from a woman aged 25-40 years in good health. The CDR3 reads CAISESALAGVANTGELFF. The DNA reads TGTGCCATCAGTGAGTCAGCACTAGCGGGAGTGGCGAACACCGGGGAGCTGTTTTTT.